This T cell receptor (beta chain) was identified in a study of cytomegalovirus exposure and HLA in healthy donors. Points from the study as a whole: Published work reported that the classifier diagnosed cytomegalovirus status with high specificity and sensitivity. As a later analysis showed, several of the most significant clusters appeared to be linked to common viral pathogens.

Though nominally healthy at sampling, donors likely had unrecorded immune exposures. About this clone itself: Antigen specificity is unknown.

Per the germline V gene, CDR1 is SGHVS and CDR2 is FQNEAQ. Germline trimming cut 3 bases from V and 0 bases from J; bases unmatched to any gene: 9. This CDR3 has 17 residues. PCR was performed using 60 Vbeta and 13 Jbeta primers. Assay used: immunoSEQ multiplex PCR; TCRdb lists only in-frame clones, some missing. The data contain 210,000 or so clones, around 88% of them singletons. The sequenced sample was PBMCs. The origin of this receptor is a young woman in good health and CMV-seronegative. This chain joins TRBV7-8 and TRBJ2-3; 7 nucleotides match TRBD2. In DNA, the CDR3 is TGTGCCAGCAGCTTGAGCCGAGGACTAGGAAGCACAGATACGCAGTATTTT. Amino acid sequence: CASSLSRGLGSTDTQYF.